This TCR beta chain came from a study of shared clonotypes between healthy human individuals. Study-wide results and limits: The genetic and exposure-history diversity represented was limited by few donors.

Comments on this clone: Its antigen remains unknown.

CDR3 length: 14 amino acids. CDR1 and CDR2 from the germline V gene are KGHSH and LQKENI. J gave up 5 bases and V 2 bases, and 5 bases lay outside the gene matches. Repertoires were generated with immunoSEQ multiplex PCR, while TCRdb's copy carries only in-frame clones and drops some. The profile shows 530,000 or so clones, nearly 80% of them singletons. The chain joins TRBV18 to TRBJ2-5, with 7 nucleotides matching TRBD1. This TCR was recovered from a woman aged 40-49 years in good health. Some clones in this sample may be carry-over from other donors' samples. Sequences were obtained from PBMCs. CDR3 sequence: CASSPSTGIETQYF. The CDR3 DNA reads TGTGCCAGCTCACCATCGACAGGGATCGAGACCCAGTACTTC.